This T cell receptor (beta chain) was sequenced for a study of OX40 agonist ivuxolimab in advanced cancers. Study-wide background: Dose-escalation patients had hepatocellular carcinoma, melanoma, renal cell or head and neck cancer.

Points on this clone: Antigen specificity is unknown.

Study-wide results and caveats: At doses 0.1 to 3.0 mg/kg, CD4+ and CD8+ clones expanded.

The data were produced by immunoSEQ multiplex PCR, yet TCRdb's version contains in-frame clones alone and is incomplete. The data contain roughly 69,000 clones, roughly nine tenths of them seen just once; the ten biggest clones take up about 4.8%. From germline, CDR1 is SGHDN and CDR2 FVKESK. V was trimmed by 3 bases and J by 0 bases, leaving 15 bases between them. The CDR3 covers 16 residues. The source is an adult with an advanced solid tumor such as melanoma, head and neck, liver or kidney cancer. This chain connects TRBV14 to TRBJ2-7, with D unresolved. Material: CD4+ or CD8+ T cells sorted from blood, obtained in a trial of the OX40 agonist ivuxolimab. The CDR3 loop reads CASSHDAPPSSYEQYF. The DNA of the CDR3 is TGTGCCAGCAGCCACGACGCGCCCCCGAGCTCCTACGAGCAGTACTTC.